This T cell receptor (beta chain) was documented in a study of human CD8 memory T cell subsets. Study results and limitations: Going by Chao1 estimates, stem-like memory T cells seemed to be more diverse than precursor exhausted T cells. While effector memory cells differed, stem-like memory and precursor exhausted T cells had similarly high diversity.

The CDR3 spans 14 residues. CDR1 LGHNA and CDR2 YNFKEQ come from the germline V gene. UMI-labeled 5' RACE produced the TCR beta libraries. TCRdb re-called the 5' RACE reads, yielding one record per CDR3 amino acid sequence without DNA. Here the sample table reports 3,000 to 4,500 distinct CDR3 sequences. Comments on this clonotype: What it binds is unknown.

The specimen was CD8+ T cells from PBMCs. The rearrangement uses TRBV4-2 and TRBJ2-5; the TCRdb D gene call, TRBD1, has no DNA to confirm it. This TCR derives from a human donor in good health. This chain's CDR3 is CASSQGTEWETQYF.